The following is a T cell receptor (beta chain) sequence with its context. This record comes from a study of blood T cell repertoires in COVID-19. V lost 3 bases to trimming and J lost 2 bases; unmatched junction nucleotides: 30. This CDR3 is built from 24 residues. Germline values: CDR1 LNHDA, CDR2 SQIVND (reference sequence). Only in-frame clones appear in the TCRdb table, and some are missing; sequencing was by immunoSEQ multiplex PCR. The sample yields about 260,000 clones, about 91% seen once. The chain recombines TRBV19 with TRBJ2-5, with TRBD2 identical over 10 bases. This TCR came from a person aged 18 to 29 with COVID-19, enrolled during active disease. Sequencing used peripheral blood. CDR3 protein: CASSMVSVTPPRASGRSRQETQYF. The CDR3 coding sequence is TGTGCCAGTAGTATGGTAAGCGTTACCCCTCCGAGGGCTAGCGGGAGAAGTAGGCAAGAGACCCAGTACTTC.